These 2 T cell receptor beta chains came from one sample sequenced in a study of shared clonotypes between healthy human individuals. Data came from immunoSEQ multiplex PCR; TCRdb stores just in-frame clones and leaves some out. Here the sample spans under 2.5 million clones, less than 95% being singletons. Sequenced input: naive CD4+ T cells from PBMCs. Subset in this sample: CD45RA+ positively selected. The receptor set was obtained from a man aged 18 to 30 in good health. Some clones in this sample may be carry-over from other donors' samples.

The chain is built from TRBV2 and TRBJ2-3, with 7 bases identical to TRBD2. V lost 2 bases and J lost 0; bases outside the gene matches: 8. CDR1 and CDR2 (germline): SNHLY, FYNNEI. The CDR3 contains 17 residues. Written as DNA, the CDR3 is TGTGCCAGCAGTGAATGGTCCCTACTAGCGAGCACAGATACGCAGTATTTT. Translated, it gives CASSEWSLLASTDTQYF.

The J gene is TRBJ2-2, the V gene TRBV5-4, with 8 positions matching TRBD2. Unmatched junction bases numbered 9, after V lost 2 bases and J lost 6 bases. CDR1 and CDR2 (germline): SGHNT, YYREEE (reference sequence). There are 16 residues in the CDR3. The chain's CDR3 is CASSFPDGRVAGELFF. CDR3 nucleotide sequence: TGTGCCAGCAGCTTCCCGGACGGGAGGGTGGCCGGGGAGCTGTTTTTT.